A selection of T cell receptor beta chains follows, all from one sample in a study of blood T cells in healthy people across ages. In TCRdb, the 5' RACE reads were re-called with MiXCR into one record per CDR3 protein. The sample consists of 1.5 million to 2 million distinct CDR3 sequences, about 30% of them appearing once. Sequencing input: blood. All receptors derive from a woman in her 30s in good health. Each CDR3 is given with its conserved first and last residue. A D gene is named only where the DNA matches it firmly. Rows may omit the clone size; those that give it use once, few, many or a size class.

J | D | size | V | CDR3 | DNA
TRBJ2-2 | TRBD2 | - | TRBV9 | CASSVTAGGQTGERFF | TGTGCCAGCAGCGTTACAGCGGGGGGGCAGACCGGGGAGCGGTTTTTT
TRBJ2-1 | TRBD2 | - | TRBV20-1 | CSAYLAGGRGEQFF | TGCAGTGCGTACCTAGCGGGAGGGCGGGGGGAGCAGTTCTTC
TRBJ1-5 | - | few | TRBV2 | CASRGGGYSNQPQHF | TGTGCCAGCAGGGGGGGAGGGTACAGCAATCAGCCCCAGCATTTT
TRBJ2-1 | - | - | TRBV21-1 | CASSNVQGNNEQFF | TGTGCCAGCAGCAATGTTCAGGGAAACAATGAGCAGTTCTTC
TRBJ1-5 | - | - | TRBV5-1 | CASSLEGGLNQPQHF | TGCGCCAGCAGCCTGGAGGGGGGCTTAAATCAGCCCCAGCATTTT
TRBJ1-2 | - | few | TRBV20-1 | CSARGYRYGYTF | TGCAGTGCTAGAGGCTATCGCTATGGCTACACCTTC
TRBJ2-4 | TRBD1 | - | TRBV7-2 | CASSLNRGKNIQYF | TGTGCCAGCAGCTTAAACAGGGGGAAGAACATTCAGTACTTC
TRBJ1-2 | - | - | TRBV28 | CASSPTGYGCTF | TGTGCCAGCAGTCCGACTGGATATGGCTGCACCTTC
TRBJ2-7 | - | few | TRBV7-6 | CASPAAGLSYEQYF | TGTGCCAGCCCCGCGGCAGGTCTATCCTACGAGCAGTACTTC
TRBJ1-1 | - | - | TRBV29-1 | CSAPVGGRDTEAFF | TGCAGCGCTCCCGTCGGGGGGCGGGACACTGAAGCTTTCTTT
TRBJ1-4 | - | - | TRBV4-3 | CASSQDSRAEKLFF | TGCGCCAGCAGCCAAGATTCCAGGGCTGAAAAACTGTTTTTT
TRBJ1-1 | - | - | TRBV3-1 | CASSQTPYDTEAFF | TGTGCCAGCAGCCAAACGCCTTATGACACTGAAGCTTTCTTT
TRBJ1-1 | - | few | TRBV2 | CASSRVVSGTEAFF | TGTGCCAGCAGTCGAGTGGTTTCGGGGACTGAAGCTTTCTTT
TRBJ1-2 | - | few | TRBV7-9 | CASSRKIQGYTF | TGTGCCAGCAGCCGAAAAATCCAGGGCTACACCTTC
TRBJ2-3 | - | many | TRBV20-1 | CSALVADTDTQYF | TGCAGTGCCCTGGTCGCGGACACAGATACGCAGTATTTT
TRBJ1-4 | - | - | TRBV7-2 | CASSLAEGRWPEKLFF | TGTGCCAGCAGCTTAGCGGAGGGACGGTGGCCCGAAAAACTGTTTTTT
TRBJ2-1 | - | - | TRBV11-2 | CASSLLRVGDEQFF | TGTGCCAGCAGCCTCCTGCGGGTAGGCGATGAGCAGTTCTTC
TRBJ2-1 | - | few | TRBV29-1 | CSVRGGAMNEQFF | TGCAGCGTGCGTGGCGGGGCAATGAATGAGCAGTTCTTC
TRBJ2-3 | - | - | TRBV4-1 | CASSAAEGFADTQYF | TGCGCCAGCAGCGCAGCGGAGGGCTTTGCAGATACGCAGTATTTT
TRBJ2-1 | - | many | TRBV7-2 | CASSFRRRAYNEQFF | TGTGCCAGCAGCTTTAGACGGAGAGCCTACAATGAGCAGTTCTTC
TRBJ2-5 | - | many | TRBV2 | CASSDDRETQYF | TGTGCCAGCAGTGATGACCGGGAGACCCAGTACTTC
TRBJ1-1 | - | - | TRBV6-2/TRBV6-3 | CASSYSPGLNTEAFF | TGTGCCAGCAGTTACTCGCCCGGTTTGAACACTGAAGCTTTCTTT
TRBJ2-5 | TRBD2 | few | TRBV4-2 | CASSPTTSGVGEQYF | TGTGCCAGCAGCCCTACGACTAGCGGGGTGGGTGAGCAGTACTTC
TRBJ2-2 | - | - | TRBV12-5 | CASGLDAQTPPRELFF | TGTGCTAGTGGTTTGGACGCCCAGACGCCACCTAGGGAGCTGTTTTTT
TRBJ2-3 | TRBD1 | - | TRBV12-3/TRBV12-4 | CASSKGGGTGARTDTQYF | TGTGCCAGCAGTAAAGGGGGCGGGACAGGGGCCCGCACAGATACGCAGTATTTT
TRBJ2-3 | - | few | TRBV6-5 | CASSQRGLEPDTQYF | TGTGCCAGCAGCCAAAGGGGACTGGAGCCAGATACGCAGTATTTT
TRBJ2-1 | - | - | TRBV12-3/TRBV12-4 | CASNPQGTAGEQFF | TGTGCCAGCAACCCGCAAGGAACTGCCGGTGAGCAGTTCTTC
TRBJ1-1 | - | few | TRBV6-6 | CASRGTPENTEAFF | TGTGCCAGCAGAGGGACACCGGAGAACACTGAAGCTTTCTTT
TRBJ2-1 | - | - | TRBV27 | CASSSGLQSHEQFF | TGTGCCAGCAGTTCCGGCCTCCAATCCCATGAGCAGTTCTTC
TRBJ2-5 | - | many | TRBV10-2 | CASSEGPRPQETQYF | TGCGCCAGCTCTGAAGGGCCGAGGCCTCAAGAGACCCAGTACTTC
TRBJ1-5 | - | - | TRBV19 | CASTSFRVQQPQHF | TGTGCCAGTACGAGTTTTCGGGTCCAACAGCCCCAGCATTTT
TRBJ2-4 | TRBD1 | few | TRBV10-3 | CAISESGQGDIQYF | TGTGCCATCAGTGAGTCGGGACAGGGTGACATTCAGTACTTC
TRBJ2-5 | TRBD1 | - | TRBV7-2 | CASSRSGQGETQYF | TGTGCCAGCAGTCGCTCGGGACAGGGTGAGACCCAGTACTTC
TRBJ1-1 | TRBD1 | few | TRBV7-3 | CASSLSPGQGNTEAFF | TGTGCCAGCAGTCTAAGTCCGGGACAGGGGAACACTGAAGCTTTCTTT